Listed below are T cell receptor beta chains from one sample, sequenced in a study of early T cells in non-severe SARS-CoV-2 infection. MiXCR, applied by TCRdb to the 5' RACE reads, yields one record per CDR3 protein. The sample includes about 61,000 distinct CDR3 sequences, about 11% seen only once; the top ten take approximately 1%. The specimen was whole blood, collected at baseline. These receptors were taken from an adult who was a healthcare worker with PCR-confirmed SARS-CoV-2 infection or an uninfected control (not recorded which). The donor label of this sample is uncertain. CDR3s include the opening cysteine and the closing phenylalanine or tryptophan. A D gene is named only where the DNA matches it firmly. Clone sizes are given selectively: once, few, many, or a class where the clone is expanded.

d_call j_call clone_size v_call cdr3_nt cdr3_aa
. TRBJ2-5 few TRBV2 TGTGCCAGCAGCCCCCGGAGGACGGGCCAAGAGACCCAGTACTTC CASSPRRTGQETQYF
. TRBJ1-1 . TRBV9 TGTGCCAGCAGCCCAACAGGGATATCCATGAACACTGAAGCTTTCTTT CASSPTGISMNTEAFF
. TRBJ2-5 . TRBV4-1 TGCGCCAGCAGCCAGCGTAGCTTAATGGAGACCCAGTACTTC CASSQRSLMETQYF
TRBD1 TRBJ1-4 . TRBV12-3/TRBV12-4 TGTGCCAGCAGTCGACAGGGGTGGAATGAAAAACTGTTTTTT CASSRQGWNEKLFF
. TRBJ1-2 many TRBV12-3/TRBV12-4 TGTGCCAGGACAGCTAACTATGGCTACACCTTC CARTANYGYTF
. TRBJ2-1 . TRBV11-2 TGTGCCAGCAGCCGTGATAGCTCCTACAATGAGCAGTTCTTC CASSRDSSYNEQFF
. TRBJ1-1 . TRBV20-1 TGCAGTGCTAGAGATTGGCAGAAACAGAACACTGAAGCTTTCTTT CSARDWQKQNTEAFF
. TRBJ2-1 . TRBV18 TGTGCCAGCTCACGACTGACCTCCTACAATGAGCAGTTCTTC CASSRLTSYNEQFF
. TRBJ2-3 . TRBV18 TGTGCCAGCTCACCGGGCAGGGAGGCAGATACGCAGTATTTT CASSPGREADTQYF
. TRBJ2-1 many TRBV10-2 TGCGCCAGCAGTGAAACTAGGGAGCAGTTCTTC CASSETREQFF
. TRBJ1-6 . TRBV3-1 TGTGCCAGCAGCCAAGGTTGGGCAGCGGGTTCACCCCTCCACTTT CASSQGWAAGSPLHF
TRBD1 TRBJ1-2 few TRBV5-8 TGTGCCAGCAGACAGAGACAGGGTCTAGACTATGGCTACACCTTC CASRQRQGLDYGYTF
. TRBJ1-6 many TRBV14 TGTGCCAGCAGCCAACACCCACATTCACCCCTCCACTTT CASSQHPHSPLHF
TRBD2 TRBJ2-1 many TRBV11-2 TGTGCCAGCAGCCCCGGTATTGGAGGGAGGGATGAGCAGTTCTTC CASSPGIGGRDEQFF
. TRBJ2-3 . TRBV2 TGTGCCAGCAGGGAAGCTCCTTGGACAGATACGCAGTATTTT CASREAPWTDTQYF
TRBD2 TRBJ2-1 . TRBV7-6 TGTGCCAGCAGCTCCCAGGCGGGAGGGTCCTACAATGAGCAGTTCTTC CASSSQAGGSYNEQFF
. TRBJ2-1 many TRBV6-6 TGTGCCAGCAGTGCCCCCCGAGGACACAGTTACAATGAGCAGTTCTTC CASSAPRGHSYNEQFF
TRBD1 TRBJ1-3 . TRBV10-3 TGTGCCATCAGTGAACAGGGGGCTGGAAACACCATATATTTT CAISEQGAGNTIYF
. TRBJ2-5 . TRBV20-1 TGCAGTGCTAGAGTAACGACAAGCTCCCAAGAGACCCAGTACTTC CSARVTTSSQETQYF
. TRBJ1-2 few TRBV14 TGTGCCAGCAGCCCACAGGGATATGGCTACACCTTC CASSPQGYGYTF
. TRBJ2-5 few TRBV14 TGTGCCAGCAGAAAAGGTCGGCAAGAGACCCAGTACTTC CASRKGRQETQYF
. TRBJ1-2 . TRBV28 TGTGCCAGCAGTTTATCAGTACATGGCTACACCTTC CASSLSVHGYTF
. TRBJ1-2 . TRBV14 TGTGCCAGCAGCGCCCGGCCAGGGGCGTTCGGCTACACCTTC CASSARPGAFGYTF
TRBD2 TRBJ2-5 . TRBV2 TGTGCCAGCAGTCCCCCGGGACTAGCGGGGGATGGGACCCAGTACTTC CASSPPGLAGDGTQYF
. TRBJ2-5 few TRBV5-1 TGCGCCAGCAGGGCCACCGGGACCAAGAAGACCCAGTACTTC CASRATGTKKTQYF
TRBD1 TRBJ2-3 . TRBV6-1 TGTGCCAGCACCCGGGACAGGGCAGATACGCAGTATTTT CASTRDRADTQYF
. TRBJ1-3 few TRBV12-3/TRBV12-4 TGTGCCAGCAGTTTAATGGCCAAACTCTCTGGAAACACCATATATTTT CASSLMAKLSGNTIYF
TRBD1 TRBJ2-1 . TRBV2 TGTGCCAGCAAGCCGGGACAGGTCTCCTACAATGAGCAGTTCTTC CASKPGQVSYNEQFF
. TRBJ2-5 . TRBV3-1 TGTGCCAGCAGCCAAGTGGTTCAAGAGACCCAGTACTTC CASSQVVQETQYF
. TRBJ1-2 . TRBV19 TGTGCCAGTAGGTACCAGGCTGGCAACTATGGCTACACCTTC CASRYQAGNYGYTF
TRBD1 TRBJ1-2 . TRBV4-2 TGTGCCAGCAGCCAAGATTGGAACAGGGGTAACTATGGCTACACCTTC CASSQDWNRGNYGYTF
TRBD1 TRBJ1-2 many TRBV7-3 TGTGCCAGCAGCTCCTCCGTATTAACCGGGACAGGCAACTATGGCTACACCTTC CASSSSVLTGTGNYGYTF
TRBD1 TRBJ1-5 . TRBV28 TGTGCCAGCAGTTTTGCCGGGACAGATACCGGATTGCCCCAGCATTTT CASSFAGTDTGLPQHF
TRBD2 TRBJ2-1 . TRBV20-1 TGCAGTGCTAGACCAGCGGGGGGTCCGATTTCTTCCAATGAGCAGTTCTTC CSARPAGGPISSNEQFF
TRBD2 TRBJ2-3 few TRBV2 TGTGCCAGCATGGGGACTAGCGGGGGCGCAGATACGCAGTATTTT CASMGTSGGADTQYF
. TRBJ1-1 many TRBV6-6 TGTGCCAGCAGACGGACCGAGACTGAAGCTTTCTTT CASRRTETEAFF
TRBD2 TRBJ2-1 . TRBV15 TGTGCCACCAGCAGGGGACTAGCGGGGGGGCCCGATATCCATGAGCAGTTCTTC CATSRGLAGGPDIHEQFF
. TRBJ1-1 . TRBV3-1 TGTGCCAGCAGCCAAGCATCAAGGGCACTGAACACTGAAGCTTTCTTT CASSQASRALNTEAFF
. TRBJ2-4 . TRBV30 TGTGCCTGGACCCGGGGGCCCAAAAACATTCAGTACTTC CAWTRGPKNIQYF
. TRBJ2-3 few TRBV5-4 TGTGCCAGCAGCTTGCATGGGCTGAAGGCAAATACGCAGTATTTT CASSLHGLKANTQYF
. TRBJ1-1 many TRBV5-1 TGCGCCAGCAATCTCGGAAGCATGAACACTGAAGCTTTCTTT CASNLGSMNTEAFF
. TRBJ2-5 few TRBV4-1 TGCGCCAGCAGCCAAGTTTGGGGAAGGGCCCAAGAGACCCAGTACTTC CASSQVWGRAQETQYF
. TRBJ2-1 many TRBV20-1 TGCAGTGCTAGAGAAGGAGCGGGTGGCGAGTTCTTC CSAREGAGGEFF
TRBD2 TRBJ2-1 . TRBV4-2 TGTGCCAGCAGCCAAGCGGGACTAGCGGGACCGAGCTCCTACAATGAGCAGTTCTTC CASSQAGLAGPSSYNEQFF
TRBD2 TRBJ2-1 . TRBV5-7 TGTGCCAGCAGCATACTCCCGGGACTAGCGGTCGTAGTAGCCTACAATGAGCAGTTCTTC CASSILPGLAVVVAYNEQFF
. TRBJ2-3 few TRBV5-1 TGCGCCAGCAGCTTGGGGGGTAGTGCAGATACGCAGTATTTT CASSLGGSADTQYF
. TRBJ2-3 . TRBV20-1 TGCAGTGCCGTGAGAGCAGATACGCAGTATTTT CSAVRADTQYF
. TRBJ2-3 few TRBV12-3/TRBV12-4 TGTGCCAGCAGACCTCACAACACAGATACGCAGTATTTT CASRPHNTDTQYF
. TRBJ1-5 many TRBV3-1 TGTGCCAGCAGCCAGATGGGGGATCAGCCCCAGCATTTT CASSQMGDQPQHF
. TRBJ1-1 . TRBV2 TGTGCCAGCAGAGACACAGGGATGAACACTGAAGCTTTCTTT CASRDTGMNTEAFF
. TRBJ2-3 many TRBV7-9 TGTGCCAGCAGCAGAAACCAGGGACTGTCAGGCACAGATACGCAGTATTTT CASSRNQGLSGTDTQYF
. TRBJ2-1 few TRBV5-1 TGCGCCAGCAGCTTTATCGGGGGGCTCTACAATGAGCAGTTCTTC CASSFIGGLYNEQFF
TRBD1 TRBJ2-5 . TRBV18 TGTGCCAGCTCACCACGTTTTGGGACAGCAGATCAAGAGACCCAGTACTTC CASSPRFGTADQETQYF
TRBD1 TRBJ2-5 . TRBV4-1 TGCGCCAGCAGCCAAGCGGGACAGAAAAAAGAGACCCAGTACTTC CASSQAGQKKETQYF